This T cell receptor (beta chain) derives from a study of blood T cell repertoires in COVID-19. In the original analysis: Scientists estimated how many nucleated cells there were by amplifying reference gene primers. Using immunoSEQ multiplex PCR, the repertoire was profiled, and TCRdb retains in-frame clones only, with some absent. V and J calls and clone size come straight from that table; D and trimming were deduced from the DNA. The table lists fewer than 40,000 clones, around nine tenths of them singletons. Looked up from germline, CDR1 is DFQATT and CDR2 is SNEGSKA (reference sequence). Trimming left V 3 bases short and J 0 bases short, with 15 bases between. This CDR3 is 16 amino acids long.

V usage is TRBV20-1 and J usage is TRBJ1-5, with TRBD1 as a possible D gene (5 bases). The TCR was taken from a man between 65 and 80 years old with active COVID-19. Sequenced: peripheral blood. Here the CDR3 DNA reads TGCAGTGCTAGTAAGGCGGGACCCCTTAGCAATCAGCCCCAGCATTTT. It encodes CSASKAGPLSNQPQHF.